This T cell receptor beta chain was observed in a study of T cell changes during pregnancy in multiple sclerosis (dated by TCRdb to about 2019). About the study as a whole: The study looked at changes in the T cell repertoire across pregnancy in women with multiple sclerosis.

Worth noting for this clone: No antigen is known for it. Nothing much larger sits one base from this clone, and base qualities are not available.

Taken from the germline V gene, the CDR1 and CDR2 loops are SGHVS and FNYEAQ. V ends up 2 bases short and J 4 bases short, with an unmatched junction base count of 7. The CDR3 numbers 18 residues from cysteine through phenylalanine. Kept here is only the CDR3 DNA, which spans 54 bases and is read in frame from base 1. The library was built by means of the immunoSEQ multiplex PCR assay. TCRdb provides this immuneACCESS table in a form limited to in-frame rearrangements. Some clones are lacking; in checked studies, under half of them reflect an unresolved V gene, and why the rest are absent is not known. The table for this sample lists 60,000 to 80,000 clones; roughly nine tenths of them were counted only once. 3% to 3.5% of the sample comes from the top ten.

Recombination linked TRBV7-6 to TRBJ2-3; 15 of the junction bases match TRBD2. The source of this sequence is a female donor with multiple sclerosis, enrolled in a pregnancy study. Source: peripheral blood, taken before pregnancy. The CDR3: CASSLRGLAGGKPDTQYF. The DNA sequence reads TGTGCCAGCAGCTTACGTGGACTAGCGGGAGGGAAGCCAGATACGCAGTATTTT.